The T cell receptor beta chain under discussion was sequenced for a study of cytomegalovirus exposure and HLA in healthy donors. Comment on this clone: What it recognizes is unknown.

CDR1 GTSNPN and CDR2 SVGIG come from the germline V gene (reference sequence). The CDR3 sequence is 14 residues long. Losses at the gene ends were 4 bases for V and 5 bases for J; bases not matched to a gene: 7. Study findings and constraints: Specificity for CMV antigens was confirmed in vitro for three of the CMV-associated chains.

TCRdb keeps only in-frame clones here, not all; method: immunoSEQ multiplex PCR. The sample shows some 150,000 clones, around nine tenths of them seen only once. The sequence was collected from a woman younger than 45 in good health and CMV-seronegative. The sequenced material came from PBMCs. The chain carries TRBV30 and TRBJ2-5, with 10 bases matching TRBD2. CDR3 loop: CAWIGSGGLETQYF. DNA of the CDR3: TGTGCCTGGATTGGTAGCGGGGGGTTGGAGACCCAGTACTTC.